The 12 T cell receptor beta chains given below trace back to one sample, sequenced in a study of metastatic and nonmetastatic thyroid tumors. Each patient came to thyroid surgery without any prior treatment (of any kind). With MiXCR, TCRdb reprocessed the PCR reads. The sample lists roughly 64,000 clones, approximately 4.1% occurring once. The specimen was blood. The receptors here all came from a female donor with papillary thyroid cancer or a benign thyroid nodule (not recorded which). Some clones in this sample may be carry-over from other donors' samples.

This clone has at least ten counts. The chain combines TRBV4-1 with TRBJ1-5, with D possibly being TRBD1 (5 bases). CDR3 length equals 16 residues. Germline-derived CDR1 and CDR2 are MGHRA and YSYEKL. V lost 1 base, J lost 4 bases, and 14 bases lay in between. CDR3 residues: CASSQGQTRINQPQHF. As DNA, the CDR3 is TGCGCCAGCAGCCAAGGACAGACCAGGATAAATCAGCCCCAGCATTTT.

This clone was picked up a small number of times. This sample also contains other DNA sequences that code for the same CDR3. The chain joins TRBV5-1 to TRBJ2-5, with unresolved D. The germline gives CDR1 SGHRS, CDR2 YFSETQ. V was pared by 2 bases and J by 5 bases, with 16 bases between. The CDR3 sequence is 15 residues long. The CDR3 coding sequence is TGCGCCAGCAGCTTAAGCATTGGGGTGCAGGAGACCCAGTACTTC. Protein product: CASSLSIGVQETQYF. Full variable domain (remainder filled in from reference TRBV5-1 and TRBJ2-5): KAGVTQTPRYLIKTRGQQVTLSCSPISGHRSVSWYQQTPGQGLQFLFEYFSETQRNKGNFPGRFSGRQFSNSRSEMNVSTLELGDSALYLCASSLSIGVQETQYFGPGTRLLVL.

A note on this clone: A read error may explain this, as a much larger clone is one base away. The CDR3 protein is CSARDPGQGSTEAFF. The CDR3 nucleotides are TGCAGTGCTAGAGATCCTGGACAGGGGTCTACTGAAGCTTTCTTT. The chain links TRBV20-1 to TRBJ1-1; 9 bases fit TRBD1. Germline V gene data show CDR1 as DFQATT and CDR2 as SNEGSKA (reference sequence). V shed 0 bases and J 5 bases; nucleotides not matched to a gene: 7. The CDR3 runs 15 residues.

This clone was recorded many times. A much larger clone lies a single base off, so this may be a read error. Other DNA sequences in the sample encode the same CDR3. The chain uses TRBV20-1 and TRBJ2-7; 8 nucleotides agree with TRBD2. Per the germline V gene, CDR1 is DFQATT and CDR2 is SNEGSKA (reference sequence). This CDR3 spans 11 amino acids. The CDR3 nucleotides are TGCAGGGCCCAGCGGGAGAATGAGCAGTGCTTC. Protein sequence: CRAQRENEQCF.

This clone was recorded many times. The chain joins TRBV7-9 to TRBJ2-2; 7 bases align to TRBD2. V was clipped by 2 bases and J by 6 bases; unmatched bases: 3. CDR1 SEHNR and CDR2 FQNEAQ come from the germline V gene (reference sequence). The CDR3 runs to 14 residues. CDR3 nucleotides: TGTGCCAGCAGCTTACGGGGGAGGGCCGGGGAGCTGTTTTTT. It translates to CASSLRGRAGELFF.

About this clone: A read error is possible here, since a much larger clone lies one base away. This CDR3 is also generated by other DNA sequences in the sample. The rearrangement uses TRBV20-1 and TRBJ2-1; the D gene is possibly TRBD1 (5 bases). Germline V gives CDR1 DFQATT, CDR2 SNEGSKA (reference sequence). This CDR3 contains 14 residues. The CDR3 nucleotides are TGCAGTCCATACCACAGGTATTCCTACAACGAGCAGTTCTTC. Translating it yields CSPYHRYSYNEQFF.

This clone was seen only a few times. This may arise from a read error, as a much more abundant clone is one base away. The same CDR3 is also encoded by other DNA sequences in this sample. DNA for the CDR3: TGCAGTGCTAGAAGCTTCTCTGGGGCAAACGTCCTGACTTTC. This codes for CSARSFSGANVLTF. The chain has TRBV20-1 and TRBJ2-6; the D gene is possibly TRBD1 (5 bases). CDR1 DFQATT and CDR2 SNEGSKA come from the germline V gene (reference sequence). CDR3 length equals 14 residues.

This clone was counted between two and nine times. The V gene is TRBV6-1, the J gene TRBJ2-3; 14 bases align to TRBD2. Unmatched junction bases numbered 7, after V lost 5 bases and J lost 6 bases. The V gene's germline CDR1 is MNHNS and CDR2 SASEGT. This CDR3 comprises 16 residues. In nucleotides, the CDR3 is TGTGCCAGCAGTCGGGGACTAGCGGGAGCAGGTGATACGCAGTATTTT. Translating it yields CASSRGLAGAGDTQYF.

This clone was detected a few times. A much larger clonotype is one base distant, so this may be a read error. The chain combines TRBV28 with TRBJ2-5, with 11 bases fitting TRBD2. The CDR3 is 17 amino acids. V was pared by 6 bases and J by 0 bases, with 9 bases of the junction left unmatched. From germline, CDR1 is MDHEN and CDR2 SYDVKM. CDR3 sequence reads: CASSILPSGRYQETQYF. As DNA, the CDR3 is TGTGCCAGCAGCATACTCCCTAGCGGGAGGTACCAAGAGACCCAGTACTTC.

In its sample, this clone was seen many times. As DNA, the CDR3 is TGTGCCAGTAGTATAGGGCGGGGAGATACGCAGTATTTT. As protein: CASSIGRGDTQYF. The rearrangement uses TRBV19 and TRBJ2-3; D is possibly TRBD2 (6 bases). Germline V gene lookup returns CDR1 LNHDA and CDR2 SQIVND (reference sequence). The CDR3 is 13 amino acids. The ends were cut back, 1 base at V and 5 bases at J, with 7 bases in the middle.

In its sample, this clone was seen many times. V usage is TRBV7-2 and J usage is TRBJ2-5; the match to TRBD2 covers 7 bases. Germline lookup yields CDR1 SGHTA and CDR2 FQGNSA. This CDR3 has 14 residues. With 3 bases clipped from V and 5 bases from J, the junction kept 6 bases outside the gene matches. This chain's CDR3 is CASSFDFGRETQYF. CDR3 DNA: TGTGCCAGCAGCTTTGATTTCGGGAGGGAGACCCAGTACTTC.

This clone was detected many times. V usage is TRBV2 and J usage is TRBJ2-1, with D unclear. Trimming pared 6 bases from V and 5 bases from J, leaving 11 bases between. CDR3 length equals 13 residues. CDR1 is SNHLY, CDR2 FYNNEI, per germline. The CDR3 protein is CASRLGRNNEQFF. CDR3 DNA: TGTGCCAGCAGGCTGGGTAGAAACAATGAGCAGTTCTTC.